This T cell receptor (beta chain) was captured by sequencing in a study of shared clonotypes between healthy human individuals. Study-level results: Only blood was sampled, and tissue TCR repertoires likely differ from blood ones.

Sorted subsets were amplified in replicate PCRs using 200 ng DNA, about 30,000 T cell genomes. This table comes from immunoSEQ multiplex PCR, and its TCRdb copy is limited to in-frame clones, with some not included. Among around 990,000 clones listed, about 80% were seen once. With respect to this clone: Antigen specificity is unknown.

Germline V gives CDR1 SGHDT, CDR2 YYEEEE. The ends were cut back, 2 bases at V and 5 bases at J, with 17 bases in the middle. The CDR3 covers 16 residues. The TCR comes from a man aged 18 to 30 in good health. Some clones in this sample may be carry-over from other donors' samples. The chain employs TRBV5-6 and TRBJ1-5; tentatively, D is TRBD1 (6 bases). The sequenced material came from memory CD4+ T cells from PBMCs. Subset indicated: CD45RA-negative fraction. CDR3 nucleotide sequence: TGTGCCAGCAGCTTTAGACAGGCCAGCGGATATCAGCCCCAGCATTTT. It translates to CASSFRQASGYQPQHF.